Below, 18 T cell receptor beta chains from the same sample are listed, as sequenced in a study of blood T cells in healthy people across ages. A J-beta primer mix and a sample-barcoded 5' primer were used in a second PCR of about 7 to 12 cycles. Using its own MiXCR run on the 5' RACE reads, TCRdb lists one record per CDR3 protein. The data contain roughly 800,000 distinct CDR3 sequences, 58% of them singletons. The material sequenced was blood. These TCRs come from a man aged 25 to 40 in good health.

Of note for this clonotype: A much bigger clone sits one base away, suggesting this may be a read error. The chain couples TRBV4-2 to TRBJ2-4, with a possible D match to TRBD1 (6 bases). The DNA end favors TRBJ2-7, so the J call may be wrong. This CDR3 is 13 amino acids long. Germline lookup yields CDR1 LGHNA and CDR2 YNFKEQ. Here the CDR3 DNA reads TGTGCCAGCAGCCGAGAGGGGGCCTACGAGCAGTACTTC. This translates into CASSREGAYEQYF.

The chain carries TRBV27 and TRBJ1-5; D uncertain. Germline CDR1 reads MNHEY; CDR2 reads SMNVEV (reference sequence). The CDR3 runs to 14 residues. Trimming left V 2 bases short and J 11 bases short, with 16 bases between. DNA of the CDR3: TGTGCCAGCAGTTTAATTGGTAGTTTGGGAGCCCAGCATTTT. It encodes CASSLIGSLGAQHF.

This sequence joins TRBV29-1 and TRBJ1-2, with D perhaps matching TRBD1 (5 bases). This CDR3 spans 11 amino acids. Germline values: CDR1 SQVTM, CDR2 ANQGSEA. With 7 bases removed from V and 4 bases from J, the gap between germline ends came to 10 bases. The CDR3 region has the DNA TGCAGCGCTAGGGGTTTCTATGGCTACACCTTC. Translated: CSARGFYGYTF.

The genes are TRBV6-4 and TRBJ2-7; 9 nucleotides line up with TRBD1. The germline V gene encodes CDR1 MRHNA and CDR2 SNTAGT. The CDR3 is 19 amino acids. Losses at the gene ends were 5 bases for V and 0 bases for J; bases not matched to a gene: 17. The CDR3 spells CASSRTGQGVGLTSYEQYF. CDR3 bases: TGTGCCAGCAGTAGAACGGGACAGGGAGTGGGCCTCACCTCCTACGAGCAGTACTTC.

The V call is TRBV5-1, the J call TRBJ2-3, with D perhaps matching TRBD1 (6 bases). Trimming stripped 3 bases from V and 2 bases from J, with 13 bases between. There are 15 residues in the CDR3. Germline CDR1 and CDR2: SGHRS and YFSETQ. The CDR3 region has the DNA TGCGCCAGCAGCTCCGGACAGTCCTCCACAGATACGCAGTATTTT. It translates to CASSSGQSSTDTQYF.

The chain carries TRBV5-6 and TRBJ1-1; TRBD1 might be the D (5 bases). Germline V gene lookup returns CDR1 SGHDT and CDR2 YYEEEE. There are 12 residues in the CDR3. Trimming cost V 4 bases and J 8 bases, with 12 bases left between them. In DNA, the CDR3 is TGTGCCAGCAGCGTCCTCGAGGGGGAAGCTTTCTTT. It codes for CASSVLEGEAFF.

This clonotype is a singleton in its sample. The genes are TRBV6-5 and TRBJ1-5, with unresolved D. The V gene's germline CDR1 is MNHEY and CDR2 SVGAGI. V shed 5 bases and J shed 10 bases, with 15 bases lying between them. This CDR3 has 13 amino acids. The CDR3 DNA is TGTGCCAGCAGTACCTCAGGACGTGGTCCCCAGCATTTT. This translates into CASSTSGRGPQHF.

In its sample, this clonotype was seen a few times. V gene TRBV6-1 combines with J gene TRBJ2-7; 7 nucleotides align to TRBD1. J gave up 1 base and V 4 bases, and 4 bases lay outside the gene matches. CDR1 MNHNS and CDR2 SASEGT come from the germline V gene. The CDR3 length is 14 residues. The CDR3 DNA reads as TGTGCCAGCAGTGGGATCAGGGGGTCCTACGAGCAGTACTTC. Protein: CASSGIRGSYEQYF.

The V and J genes are TRBV5-1 and TRBJ2-1; D is perhaps TRBD2 (5 bases). CDR3 size: 12 residues. The germline gives CDR1 SGHRS, CDR2 YFSETQ. Trimming took 5 bases from V and 12 from J, leaving 15 bases between them. The chain's CDR3 is CASRGGEYWQFF. The CDR3 nucleotides are TGCGCCAGCAGGGGTGGGGAGTATTGGCAGTTCTTC.

The chain is built from TRBV28 and TRBJ2-4, with a tentative D call TRBD2 (6 bases). Trimming removed 3 bases from V and 0 bases from J, with 18 bases in between. This CDR3 has 18 amino acids. Germline CDR1 and CDR2: MDHEN and SYDVKM. DNA for the CDR3: TGTGCCAGCAGTTTTAATAATGGGGGGACTCTAGCCAAAAACATTCAGTACTTC. Translating it yields CASSFNNGGTLAKNIQYF. Looking up the rest from reference TRBV28 and TRBJ2-4 gives the full variable domain: DVKVTQSSRYLVKRTGEKVFLECVQDMDHENMFWYRQDPGLGLRLIYFSYDVKMKEKGDIPEGYSVSREKKERFSLILESASTNQTSMYLCASSFNNGGTLAKNIQYFGAGTRLSVL.

The chain uses TRBV29-1 and TRBJ1-1, with unresolved D. The CDR3 is made up of 12 amino acids. The germline V and J ends were trimmed by 4 bases and 0 bases, with 6 bases remaining between them. Germline CDR1 reads SQVTM; CDR2 reads ANQGSEA. CDR3 coding DNA: TGCAGCGTTGCTGGGCTGAACACTGAAGCTTTCTTT. Protein product: CSVAGLNTEAFF.

This chain links TRBV9 with TRBJ2-3, with D uncertain. The ends were cut back, 5 bases at V and 1 base at J, with 14 bases in the middle. CDR3 length equals 15 residues. Germline loops: CDR1 SGDLS, CDR2 YYNGEE. CDR3 amino acids: CASSGNKARTDTQYF. CDR3 in DNA: TGTGCCAGCAGTGGAAACAAGGCCCGCACAGATACGCAGTATTTT. The variable domain in full, with the rest retrieved from reference TRBV9 and TRBJ2-3, is DSGVTQTPKHLITATGQRVTLRCSPRSGDLSVYWYQQSLDQGLQFLIQYYNGEERAKGNILERFSAQQFPDLHSELNLSSLELGDSALYFCASSGNKARTDTQYFGPGTRLTVL.

The rearrangement uses TRBV7-9 and TRBJ2-3, with D hard to call. Germline assignment: CDR1 SEHNR and CDR2 FQNEAQ (reference sequence). V was pared by 2 bases and J by 2 bases, with 11 bases between. This CDR3 is 15 amino acids long. This chain's CDR3 is CASSLLRPPTDTQYF. For the CDR3, the DNA is TGTGCCAGCAGCTTATTAAGACCTCCCACAGATACGCAGTATTTT.

The chain is built from TRBV20-1 and TRBJ2-7, with a tentative D call TRBD2 (6 bases). CDR3 length equals 12 residues. CDR1 and CDR2 from the germline V gene are DFQATT and SNEGSKA (reference sequence). Trimming took 3 bases from V and 2 from J, leaving 8 bases between them. The CDR3 loop is CSASGSAYEQYF. The DNA of the CDR3 is TGCAGTGCTAGCGGGAGCGCCTACGAGCAGTACTTC.

This clonotype was counted between two and nine times. V gene TRBV18 combines with J gene TRBJ2-7, with TRBD1 as a possible D gene (6 bases). There are 15 residues in the CDR3. V was pared by 3 bases and J by 0 bases, with 12 bases between. Germline V gene lookup returns CDR1 KGHSH and CDR2 LQKENI. The CDR3 reads CASSPRQAISYEQYF. CDR3 DNA: TGTGCCAGCTCACCGCGACAGGCGATCTCCTACGAGCAGTACTTC.

The V and J genes are TRBV7-2 and TRBJ2-5, with 13 bases lining up with TRBD2. Trimming at V came to 6 bases and at J to 5 bases, leaving 6 bases not matched to a gene. This CDR3 spans 15 amino acids. Germline CDR1 is SGHTA and CDR2 is FQGNSA. The CDR3 nucleotides are TGTGCCAGCAGTCCCACTAGCGGGGGGGCCGAGACCCAGTACTTC. It codes for CASSPTSGGAETQYF. The whole variable domain, remainder taken from reference TRBV7-2 and TRBJ2-5, is GAGVSQSPSNKVTEKGKDVELRCDPISGHTALYWYRQSLGQGLEFLIYFQGNSAPDKSGLPSDRFSAERTGGSVSTLTIQRTQQEDSAVYLCASSPTSGGAETQYFGPGTRLLVL.

V and J are TRBV2 and TRBJ2-7; maybe TRBD1 (6 bases). The CDR3 has 15 residues. Germline V gives CDR1 SNHLY, CDR2 FYNNEI. V lost 0 bases and J lost 3, with 12 bases in between. The DNA for the CDR3 is TGTGCCAGCAGTGAAGCGCAGGGGAGCAACTACGAGCAGTACTTC. It is translated as CASSEAQGSNYEQYF.

The chain couples TRBV20-1 to TRBJ2-3; 11 bases line up with TRBD2. The CDR3 totals 15 residues. V was clipped by 5 bases and J by 5 bases; unmatched bases: 9. The germline gives CDR1 DFQATT, CDR2 SNEGSKA (reference sequence). CDR3 sequence (DNA): TGCAGTGCTCCTCCCACTAGCGGGAGCGGAGATACGCAGTATTTT. It translates to CSAPPTSGSGDTQYF.